The entry below gives a single T cell receptor (beta chain) sequence along with its context. Its antigen remains unidentified. This entry comes from a study of identical twins. TCRdb recomputed calls from the 5' RACE reads with MiXCR, one row per CDR3 protein. The sample has approximately 500,000 distinct CDR3 sequences; about 24% are singletons. Trimming removed 2 bases at V and 2 bases at J, with 6 bases between. Germline-derived CDR1 and CDR2 are MNHEY and SVGAGI. The CDR3 contains 13 residues. Notes on the study in general: Beta out-of-frame twin sharing showed a weaker excess.

These data were likewise used in another study, on T cells expressing NK-cell markers. From that paper: The sequencing cohort of eight donors included seven HCMV-seropositive individuals and one seronegative individual.

This sequence joins TRBV6-5 and TRBJ1-2; D gene unclear. Sequences were obtained from CD4+ T cells sorted from blood. The clonotype comes from a woman aged 18-29 years in good health. The CDR3 spells CASSYRLNYGYTF. For the CDR3, the DNA is TGTGCCAGCAGTTACCGATTGAACTATGGCTACACCTTC.